This TCR beta chain was profiled in a study of CD8+CD57+ T cells in acquired aplastic anemia. Study background: The DNA of sorted CD4+ and CD8+ cells averaged 3.2 ug.

Genomic DNA templated the TCR beta VDJ and CDR3 profiling. TCRdb fed the reads into MiXCR, producing one record per CDR3 protein. The sample lists around 200,000 distinct CDR3 sequences, 48% occurring once. The V end lost 6 bases, the J end lost 1 base, and 13 bases lay between the germline ends. This CDR3 region has 15 residues. Germline V gene data show CDR1 as SNHLY and CDR2 as FYNNEI. On this clonotype itself: Antigen unknown.

Sequenced patients had shown CD8+CD57+ cell expansion by flow cytometry. Study results and limitations: Between the patient and control groups, CD8+ Simpson's diversity did not differ significantly.

Sequencing was carried out using sorted CD4+, CD8+, or CD8+CD57+ T cells (not recorded which) from PBMCs. The rearrangement links TRBV2 to TRBJ1-5, with D tentatively TRBD1 (6 bases). This sequence originates from a human donor with aplastic anemia. For the CDR3, the DNA is TGTGCCAGCAGGAAGACAGGAGACAGCAATCAGCCCCAGCATTTT. Its protein is CASRKTGDSNQPQHF.